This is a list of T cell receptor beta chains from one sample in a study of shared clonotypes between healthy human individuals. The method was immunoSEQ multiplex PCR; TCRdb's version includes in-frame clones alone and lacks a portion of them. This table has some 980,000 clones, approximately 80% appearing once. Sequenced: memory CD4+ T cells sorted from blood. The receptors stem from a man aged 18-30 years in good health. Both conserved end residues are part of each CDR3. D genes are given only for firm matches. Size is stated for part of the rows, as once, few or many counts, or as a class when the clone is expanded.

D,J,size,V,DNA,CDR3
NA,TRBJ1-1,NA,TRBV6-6,TGTGCCAGCAGTCGGGGATCGAACACTGAAGCTTTCTTT,CASSRGSNTEAFF
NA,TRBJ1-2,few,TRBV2,TGTGCCAGCAGTAGGGACAATCAGGGGTATGGCTACACCTTC,CASSRDNQGYGYTF
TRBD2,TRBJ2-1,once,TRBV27,TGTGCCAGCAGAAAAGGAAGCGGACTAGCCGAAAATTACAATGAGCAGTTCTTC,CASRKGSGLAENYNEQFF
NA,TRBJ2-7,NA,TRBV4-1,TGCGCCAGCAGCTCTCTTCCGCCCCCCTTCGTTTACGAGCAGTACTTC,CASSSLPPPFVYEQYF
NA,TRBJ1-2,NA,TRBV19,TGTGCCAGTAGTATCAACAGGGATAACTATGGCTACACCTTC,CASSINRDNYGYTF
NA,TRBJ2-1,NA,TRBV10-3,TGTGCCATCAGTTTAAGCTCTAATGAGCAGTTCTTC,CAISLSSNEQFF
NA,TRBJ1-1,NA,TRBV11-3,TGTGCCAGCAGCAGGGGAGGCACTGAAGCTTTCTTT,CASSRGGTEAFF
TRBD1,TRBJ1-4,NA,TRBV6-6,TGTGCCAGCAGGCCGGGACAGACTGCAACTAATGAAAAACTGTTTTTT,CASRPGQTATNEKLFF
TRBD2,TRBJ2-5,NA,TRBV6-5,TGTGCCAGCAAGGGACTAGGGGGGTACCAAGAGACCCAGTACTTC,CASKGLGGYQETQYF
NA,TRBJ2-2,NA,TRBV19,TGTGCCAGTAGTATCAGGGGACTCGGCCAATTTTCCGGGGAGCTGTTTTTT,CASSIRGLGQFSGELFF
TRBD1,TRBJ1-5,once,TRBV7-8,TGTGCCAGCAGCTTAGCCAGGACAGGGAGGGATGGGAATCAGCCCCAGCATTTT,CASSLARTGRDGNQPQHF
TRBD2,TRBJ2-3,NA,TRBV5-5,TGTGCCAGCAGCTCCAGGGTAGCGGGGCTTAACACAGATACGCAGTATTTT,CASSSRVAGLNTDTQYF
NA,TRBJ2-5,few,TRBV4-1,TGCGCCAGCAGCCAATCTGGGACACCCGGTTGGGAGACCCAGTACTTC,CASSQSGTPGWETQYF
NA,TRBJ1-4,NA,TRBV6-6,TGTGCCAGCAGCCCGGGACGGGGTAATGAAAAACTGTTTTTT,CASSPGRGNEKLFF
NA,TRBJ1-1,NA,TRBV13,TGTGCCAGCATGGCCTTGGTGAACACTGAAGCTTTCTTT,CASMALVNTEAFF
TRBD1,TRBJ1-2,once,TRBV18,TGTGCCAGCTCTAGGACAGGCATTAGCTATGGCTACACCTTC,CASSRTGISYGYTF
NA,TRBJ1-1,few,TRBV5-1,TGCGCCAGCAGCTTGACAGGGCCGATGAACACTGAAGCTTTCTTT,CASSLTGPMNTEAFF
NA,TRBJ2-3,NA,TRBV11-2,TGTGCCAGCAGCTTAGAGAGGAGCACAGATACGCAGTATTTT,CASSLERSTDTQYF
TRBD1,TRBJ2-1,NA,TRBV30,TGTGCCTGGAGTAGGGGGCCACTAGTCGCGCAGTTCTTC,CAWSRGPLVAQFF
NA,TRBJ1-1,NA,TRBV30,TGTGCCTGGAGTACCCGAATGATAGGTCCATCGAACACTGAAGCTTTCTTT,CAWSTRMIGPSNTEAFF
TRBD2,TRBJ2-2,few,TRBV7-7,TGTGCTAGCAGTTCGGGACTAGCGGGGGGAAGTACCGGGGAGCTGTTTTTT,CASSSGLAGGSTGELFF
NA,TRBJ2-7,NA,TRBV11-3,TGTGCCAGCAGCTTAGGGGAGGCCTACGAGCAGTACTTC,CASSLGEAYEQYF